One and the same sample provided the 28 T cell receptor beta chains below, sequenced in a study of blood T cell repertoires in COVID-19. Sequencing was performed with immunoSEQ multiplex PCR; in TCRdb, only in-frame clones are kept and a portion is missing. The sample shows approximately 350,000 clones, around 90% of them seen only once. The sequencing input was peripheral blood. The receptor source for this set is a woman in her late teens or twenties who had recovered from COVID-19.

The CDR3 bases are TGCGCCAGCAGCTTACGACTAGCAGTCTACAATGAGCAGTTCTTC. Translation: CASSLRLAVYNEQFF. The chain is built from TRBV5-1 and TRBJ2-1; 7 bases line up with TRBD2. This CDR3 is built from 15 residues. Germline trimming cut 2 bases from V and 3 bases from J; bases unmatched to any gene: 5. CDR1 and CDR2 (germline): SGHRS, YFSETQ.

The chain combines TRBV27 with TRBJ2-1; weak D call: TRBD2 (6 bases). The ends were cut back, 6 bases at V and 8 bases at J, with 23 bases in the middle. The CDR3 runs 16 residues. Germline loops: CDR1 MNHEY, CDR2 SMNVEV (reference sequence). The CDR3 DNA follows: TGTGCCAGCAGACCCCTCACGGGACTTAGGGTCTATGAGCAGTTCTTC. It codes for CASRPLTGLRVYEQFF.

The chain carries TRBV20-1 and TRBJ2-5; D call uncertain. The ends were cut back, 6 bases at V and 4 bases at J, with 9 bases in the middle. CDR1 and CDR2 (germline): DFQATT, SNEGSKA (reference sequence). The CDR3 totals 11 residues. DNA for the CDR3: TGCAGTGCCATAGCCGCAGAGACCCAGTACTTC. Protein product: CSAIAAETQYF.

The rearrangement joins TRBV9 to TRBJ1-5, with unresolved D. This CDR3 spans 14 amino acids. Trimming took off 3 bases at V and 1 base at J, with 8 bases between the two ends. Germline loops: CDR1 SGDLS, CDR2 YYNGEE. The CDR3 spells CASSGGGSNQPQHF. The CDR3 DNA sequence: TGTGCCAGCAGCGGGGGAGGGAGCAATCAGCCCCAGCATTTT.

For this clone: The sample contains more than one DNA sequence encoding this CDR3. The CDR3 DNA reads as TGTGCCAGCAGCGTAGAGACAGGGGGCAATTCACCCCTCCACTTT. Translation: CASSVETGGNSPLHF. The rearrangement uses TRBV9 and TRBJ1-6; TRBD1 matches at 10 bases. The V gene's germline CDR1 is SGDLS and CDR2 YYNGEE. V shed 0 bases, J shed 7 bases, and the junction held 1 base outside the gene matches. CDR3 length: 15 amino acids.

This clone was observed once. The CDR3 here is CATSDLVEVYEQYV. The CDR3 nucleotides read TGTGCCACCAGTGATTTGGTGGAGGTCTACGAGCAGTACGTC. This chain uses TRBV24-1 with TRBJ2-7; D may be TRBD2 (5 bases). V lost 0 bases to trimming and J lost 3 bases, with 8 bases between them. The germline V gene has CDR1 KGHDR and CDR2 SFDVKD. The CDR3 runs to 14 residues.

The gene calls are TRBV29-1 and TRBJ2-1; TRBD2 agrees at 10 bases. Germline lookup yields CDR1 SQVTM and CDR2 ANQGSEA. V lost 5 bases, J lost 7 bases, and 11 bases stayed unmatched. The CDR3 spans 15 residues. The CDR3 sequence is CSVKGVAGGPNEQFF. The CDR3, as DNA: TGCAGCGTTAAGGGGGTAGCGGGGGGCCCAAATGAGCAGTTCTTC.

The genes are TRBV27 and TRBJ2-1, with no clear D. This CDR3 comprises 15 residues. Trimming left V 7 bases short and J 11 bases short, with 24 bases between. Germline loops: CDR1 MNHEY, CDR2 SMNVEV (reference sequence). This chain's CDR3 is CASTTKLRPYEQQFF. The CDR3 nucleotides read TGTGCCAGCACCACCAAATTGAGGCCCTACGAGCAGCAGTTCTTC.

This CDR3 reads CASSQLAGVGGYTF. The DNA for the CDR3 is TGTGCCAGCAGCCAGCTGGCCGGGGTCGGCGGCTACACCTTC. The rearrangement uses TRBV7-2 and TRBJ1-2; the D is unclear. The CDR3 is made up of 14 amino acids. Per the germline V gene, CDR1 is SGHTA and CDR2 is FQGNSA. V was cut by 5 bases and J by 8 bases, with 18 bases left in between.

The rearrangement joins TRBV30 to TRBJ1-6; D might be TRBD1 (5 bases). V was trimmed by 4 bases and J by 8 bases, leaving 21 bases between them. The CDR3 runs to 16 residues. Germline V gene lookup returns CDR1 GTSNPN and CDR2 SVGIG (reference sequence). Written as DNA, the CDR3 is TGTGCCTGGACCTCAGGCGGGACGGTCAATCATTCACCCCTCCACTTT. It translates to CAWTSGGTVNHSPLHF.

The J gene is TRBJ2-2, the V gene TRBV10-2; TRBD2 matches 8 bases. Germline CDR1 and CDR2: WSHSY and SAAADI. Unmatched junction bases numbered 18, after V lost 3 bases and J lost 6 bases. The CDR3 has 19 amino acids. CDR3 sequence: CASSEPRIEREFRSGELFF. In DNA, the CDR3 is TGCGCCAGCAGTGAACCTAGGATTGAGCGGGAGTTCCGTTCCGGGGAGCTGTTTTTT.

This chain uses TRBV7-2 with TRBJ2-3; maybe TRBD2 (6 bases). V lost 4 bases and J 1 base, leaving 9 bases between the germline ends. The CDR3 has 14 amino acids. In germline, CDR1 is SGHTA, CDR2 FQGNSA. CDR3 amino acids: CASSSLARTDTQYF. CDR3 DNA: TGTGCCAGCAGCTCGCTAGCGCGCACAGATACGCAGTATTTT. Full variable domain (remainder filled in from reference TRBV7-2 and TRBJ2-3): GAGVSQSPSNKVTEKGKDVELRCDPISGHTALYWYRQSLGQGLEFLIYFQGNSAPDKSGLPSDRFSAERTGGSVSTLTIQRTQQEDSAVYLCASSSLARTDTQYFGPGTRLTVL.

In DNA, the CDR3 is TGTGCCAGCAGCCCGAAGACAGGGTTGGAAGAGTATTTT. Protein sequence: CASSPKTGLEEYF. This chain joins TRBV7-2 and TRBJ2-3; 7 bases are a match to TRBD1. Germline CDR1 SGHTA, CDR2 FQGNSA. This CDR3 spans 13 amino acids. The trim removed 5 bases at V and 13 bases at J, leaving 12 bases unmatched.

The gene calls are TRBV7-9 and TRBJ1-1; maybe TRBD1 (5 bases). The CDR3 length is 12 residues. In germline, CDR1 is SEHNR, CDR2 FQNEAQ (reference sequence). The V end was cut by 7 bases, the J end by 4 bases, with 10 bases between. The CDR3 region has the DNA TGTGCCAGCAATGGGGGGAGCACTGAAGCTTTCTTT. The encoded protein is CASNGGSTEAFF.

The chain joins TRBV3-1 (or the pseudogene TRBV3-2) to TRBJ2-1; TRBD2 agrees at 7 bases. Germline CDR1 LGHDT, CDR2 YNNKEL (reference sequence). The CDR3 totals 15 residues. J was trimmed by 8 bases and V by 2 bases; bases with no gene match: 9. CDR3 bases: TGTGCCAGCAGCCAACGAAGGACTAGTGACTATGAGCAGTTCTTC. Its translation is CASSQRRTSDYEQFF.

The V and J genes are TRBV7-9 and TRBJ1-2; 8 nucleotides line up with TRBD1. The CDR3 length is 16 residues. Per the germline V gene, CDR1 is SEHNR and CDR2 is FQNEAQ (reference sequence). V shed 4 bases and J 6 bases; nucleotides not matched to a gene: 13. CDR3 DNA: TGTGCCAGCAGCTCCCCAGACCAGGACAGGGCAAATGGCTACACCTTC. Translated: CASSSPDQDRANGYTF.

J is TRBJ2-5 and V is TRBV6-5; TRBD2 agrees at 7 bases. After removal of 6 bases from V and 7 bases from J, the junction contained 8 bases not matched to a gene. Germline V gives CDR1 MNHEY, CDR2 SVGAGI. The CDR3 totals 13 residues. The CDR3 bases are TGTGCCAGCAGCCCAATAGCGGGTCGGACCCAGTACTTC. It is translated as CASSPIAGRTQYF.

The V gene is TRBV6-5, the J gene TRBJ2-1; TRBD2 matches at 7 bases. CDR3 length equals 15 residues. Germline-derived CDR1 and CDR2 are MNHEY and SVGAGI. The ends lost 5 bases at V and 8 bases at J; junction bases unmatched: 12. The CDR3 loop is CASSTLAGAGDEQFF. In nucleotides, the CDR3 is TGTGCCAGCAGTACTTTAGCGGGCGCGGGCGATGAGCAGTTCTTC.

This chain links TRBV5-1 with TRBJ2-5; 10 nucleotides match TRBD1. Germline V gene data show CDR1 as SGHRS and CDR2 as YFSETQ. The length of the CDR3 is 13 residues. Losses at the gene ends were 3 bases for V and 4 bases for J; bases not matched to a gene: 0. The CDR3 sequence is CASSWDRGETQYF. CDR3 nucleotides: TGCGCCAGCAGCTGGGACAGGGGAGAGACCCAGTACTTC.

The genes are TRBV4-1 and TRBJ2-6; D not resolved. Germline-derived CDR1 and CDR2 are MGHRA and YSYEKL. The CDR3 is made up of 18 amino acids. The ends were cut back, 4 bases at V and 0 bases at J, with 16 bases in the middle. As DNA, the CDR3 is TGCGCCAGCAGCCCAGAGACATATTCCCACTCTGGGGCCAACGTCCTGACTTTC. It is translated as CASSPETYSHSGANVLTF.

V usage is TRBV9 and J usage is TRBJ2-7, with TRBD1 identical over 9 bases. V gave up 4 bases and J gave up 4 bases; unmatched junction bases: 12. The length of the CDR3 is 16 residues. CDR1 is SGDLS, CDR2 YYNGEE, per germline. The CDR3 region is CASSKGRDRVGYEQYV. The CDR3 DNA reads TGTGCCAGCAGCAAAGGCCGGGACAGGGTTGGGTACGAGCAGTACGTC.

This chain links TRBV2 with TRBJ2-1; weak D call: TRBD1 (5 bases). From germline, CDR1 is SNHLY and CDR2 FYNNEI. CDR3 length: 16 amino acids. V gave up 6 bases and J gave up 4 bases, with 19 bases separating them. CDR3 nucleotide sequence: TGTGCCAGCAGCCACCCGAGTGGCGGACATTACAATGAGCAGTTCTTC. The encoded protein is CASSHPSGGHYNEQFF.

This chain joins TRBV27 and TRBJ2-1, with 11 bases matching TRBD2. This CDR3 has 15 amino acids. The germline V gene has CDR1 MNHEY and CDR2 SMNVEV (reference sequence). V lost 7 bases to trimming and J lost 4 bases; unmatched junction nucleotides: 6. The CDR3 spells CASTSGTSGYNEQFF. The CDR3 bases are TGTGCCAGCACCTCAGGGACTAGCGGATACAATGAGCAGTTCTTC.

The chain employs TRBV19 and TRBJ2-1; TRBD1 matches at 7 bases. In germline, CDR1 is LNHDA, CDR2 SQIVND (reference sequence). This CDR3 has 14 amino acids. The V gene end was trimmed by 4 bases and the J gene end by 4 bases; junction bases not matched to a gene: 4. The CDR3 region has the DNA TGTGCCAGTAGTACCGGGACAGAATACAATGAGCAGTTCTTC. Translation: CASSTGTEYNEQFF.

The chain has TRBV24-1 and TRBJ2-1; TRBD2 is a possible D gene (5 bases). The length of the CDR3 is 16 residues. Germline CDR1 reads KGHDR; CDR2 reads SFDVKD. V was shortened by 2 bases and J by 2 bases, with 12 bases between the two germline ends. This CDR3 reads CATSDSRRFPYNEQFF. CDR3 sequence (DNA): TGTGCCACCAGTGATTCGAGGAGGTTCCCCTACAATGAGCAGTTCTTC.

The CDR3 DNA is TGTGCCAGCAGCCCTGACAGGGTTGGCTCTGGGGCCAACGTCCTGACTTTC. Translating it yields CASSPDRVGSGANVLTF. The chain combines TRBV5-4 with TRBJ2-6; TRBD1 aligns across 7 bases. J was trimmed by 0 bases and V by 4 bases; bases with no gene match: 7. CDR3 size: 17 residues. Germline V gene data show CDR1 as SGHNT and CDR2 as YYREEE (reference sequence).

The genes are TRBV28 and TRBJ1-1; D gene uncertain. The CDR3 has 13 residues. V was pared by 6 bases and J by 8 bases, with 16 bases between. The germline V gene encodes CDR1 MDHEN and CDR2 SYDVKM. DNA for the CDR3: TGTGCCAGCAGGTGGTTAGTTGGAGGGGAAGCTTTCTTT. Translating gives CASRWLVGGEAFF. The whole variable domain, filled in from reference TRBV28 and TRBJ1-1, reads DVKVTQSSRYLVKRTGEKVFLECVQDMDHENMFWYRQDPGLGLRLIYFSYDVKMKEKGDIPEGYSVSREKKERFSLILESASTNQTSMYLCASRWLVGGEAFFGQGTRLTVV.

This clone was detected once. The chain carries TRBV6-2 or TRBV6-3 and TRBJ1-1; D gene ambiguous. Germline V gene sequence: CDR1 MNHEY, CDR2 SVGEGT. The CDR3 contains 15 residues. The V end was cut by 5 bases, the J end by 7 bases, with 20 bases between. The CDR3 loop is CASSQPREGSVEAFF. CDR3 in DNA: TGTGCCAGCAGTCAACCCCGTGAGGGTTCCGTTGAAGCTTTCTTT.